These 19 T cell receptor beta chains were all obtained from the same sample, sequenced in a study of shared clonotypes between healthy human individuals. Sequencing was performed with immunoSEQ multiplex PCR; in TCRdb, only in-frame clones are kept and a portion is missing. The sample has approximately 2.5 million clones, 85% to 95% seen once. Sequenced material: naive CD4+ T cells sorted from blood. Subset defined: CD45RA+ positively selected. Receptors originate from a young man in good health.

J is TRBJ1-3 and V is TRBV4-3, with unresolved D. The germline V and J ends were trimmed by 3 bases and 0 bases, with 15 bases remaining between them. Germline CDR1 reads LGHNA; CDR2 reads YSLEER. The CDR3 contains 17 residues. CDR3 region: CASSQERAFFSGNTIYF. The DNA of the CDR3 is TGCGCCAGCAGCCAGGAGAGGGCTTTCTTCTCTGGAAACACCATATATTTT.

This chain connects TRBV15 to TRBJ2-5; D is uncertain. The length of the CDR3 is 11 residues. V lost 5 bases and J 7 bases, leaving 8 bases between the germline ends. CDR1 and CDR2 (germline): LNHNV, YYDKDF (reference sequence). The CDR3 here is CATSSRGTQYF. CDR3 nucleotides: TGTGCCACCAGCTCCCGAGGGACCCAGTACTTC.

The chain joins TRBV6-1 to TRBJ2-7; D gene unclear. Per germline, CDR1 MNHNS and CDR2 SASEGT. This CDR3 contains 12 residues. Trimming took off 6 bases at V and 3 bases at J, with 9 bases between the two ends. CDR3 sequence (DNA): TGTGCCAGCAGAGACTCAGGCTACGAGCAGTACTTC. It yields the protein CASRDSGYEQYF.

The V gene is TRBV6-1, the J gene TRBJ2-6, with D possibly TRBD1 on 6 matching bases. This CDR3 contains 14 residues. CDR1 and CDR2 from the germline V gene are MNHNS and SASEGT. Deletions cut 8 bases from V and 0 bases from J, with 8 bases between. The CDR3, as DNA: TGTGCCAGCCGGACAGACTCTGGGGCCAACGTCCTGACTTTC. As protein: CASRTDSGANVLTF.

The V and J genes are TRBV6-1 and TRBJ2-7, with D tentatively TRBD1 or TRBD2 (6 bases each). The CDR3 length is 14 residues. Germline V gives CDR1 MNHNS, CDR2 SASEGT. Trimming left V 7 bases short and J 0 bases short, with 13 bases between. The DNA for the CDR3 is TGTGCCAGCATACAGGGAGGACTCTCCTACGAGCAGTACTTC. Protein: CASIQGGLSYEQYF.

The rearrangement uses TRBV5-5 and TRBJ1-3; possibly TRBD1 for D (6 bases). Germline V gene lookup returns CDR1 SGHKS and CDR2 YYEKEE (reference sequence). Trimming removed 2 bases at V and 0 bases at J, with 15 bases between. The CDR3 is 17 residues long. The CDR3: CASSFFDRPSSGNTIYF. The CDR3 nucleotides are TGTGCCAGCAGCTTTTTTGACAGGCCTAGCTCTGGAAACACCATATATTTT.

This clone was seen a single time. The rearrangement joins TRBV6-1 to TRBJ2-1; D is perhaps TRBD2 (5 bases). Germline lookup yields CDR1 MNHNS and CDR2 SASEGT. This CDR3 has 12 residues. V gave up 2 bases and J gave up 14 bases, with 13 bases separating them. CDR3 region: CASSEPGMMEFF. In DNA, the CDR3 is TGTGCCAGCAGTGAACCGGGGATGATGGAGTTCTTC.

Note on this clone: Other DNA sequences in the sample encode the same CDR3. The chain combines TRBV6-5 with TRBJ1-2; TRBD1 might be the D (6 bases). The germline V gene encodes CDR1 MNHEY and CDR2 SVGAGI. V gave up 3 bases and J gave up 4 bases, with 9 bases separating them. CDR3 size: 13 residues. CDR3: CASSYGQSYGYTF. The CDR3 nucleotides read TGTGCCAGCAGTTATGGACAGAGCTATGGCTACACCTTC.

This sequence joins TRBV5-1 and TRBJ2-1; the D is unclear. The CDR3 totals 15 residues. Germline loops: CDR1 SGHRS, CDR2 YFSETQ. Between the trimmed V and J ends, which lost 7 bases and 4 bases, there was a span of 18 bases. The CDR3 DNA follows: TGCGCCAGCCGGTCCCGGGCAGGCAAATACAATGAGCAGTTCTTC. Amino acids: CASRSRAGKYNEQFF.

With respect to this clone: Additional DNA sequences in this sample encode the identical CDR3. V is TRBV6-6 and J is TRBJ2-5, with D unresolved. The CDR3 runs to 10 residues. Trimming left V 6 bases short and J 5 bases short, with 4 bases between. The germline V gene has CDR1 MNHNY and CDR2 SVGAGI (reference sequence). The CDR3 nucleotides read TGTGCCAGCAGGCAGGAGACCCAGTACTTC. Amino acid sequence: CASRQETQYF.

This clone was seen a handful of times. The sample contains more than one DNA sequence encoding this CDR3. The V and J genes are TRBV6-1 and TRBJ1-2; no definite D call. The V end was cut by 1 base, the J end by 5 bases, with 5 bases between. Germline assignment: CDR1 MNHNS and CDR2 SASEGT. The CDR3 sequence is 12 residues long. The CDR3 DNA follows: TGTGCCAGCAGTGAAGGAGGGTATGGCTACACCTTC. Translating gives CASSEGGYGYTF.

Of note for this clone: Other DNA sequences from this sample encode an identical CDR3 as well. The chain carries TRBV2 and TRBJ2-7; no firm D call. Trimming shortened V by 6 bases and J by 2 bases, and 5 bases separated the two germline ends. CDR3 length: 11 residues. Germline V CDR1 and CDR2: SNHLY, FYNNEI. The CDR3: CASSETYEQYF. As DNA, the CDR3 is TGTGCCAGCAGCGAGACCTACGAGCAGTACTTC. The full variable domain, rest sourced from reference TRBV2 and TRBJ2-7, is EPEVTQTPSHQVTQMGQEVILRCVPISNHLYFYWYRQILGQKVEFLVSFYNNEISEKSEIFDDQFSVERPDGSNFTLKIRSTKLEDSAMYFCASSETYEQYFGPGTRLTVT.

V and J are TRBV10-3 and TRBJ1-2; the D gene is possibly TRBD1 (5 bases). Germline-derived CDR1 and CDR2 are ENHRY and SYGVKD. V lost 8 bases and J 2 bases, leaving 21 bases between the germline ends. There are 16 residues in the CDR3. The CDR3 DNA follows: TGTGCCATCGCCTCTTCGGAGTGGGGACCAAACTATGGCTACACCTTC. It yields the protein CAIASSEWGPNYGYTF.

This clone has only one observation. The genes are TRBV30 and TRBJ2-7; 8 bases line up with TRBD1. In germline, CDR1 is GTSNPN, CDR2 SVGIG (reference sequence). The CDR3 runs to 13 residues. Germline trimming cut 1 base from V and 5 bases from J; bases unmatched to any gene: 4. Here the CDR3 reads CAWSEDREDEQYF. The CDR3 nucleotides are TGTGCCTGGAGTGAGGACAGGGAAGACGAGCAGTACTTC.

The chain links TRBV28 to TRBJ1-2; 8 nucleotides line up with TRBD1. Germline lookup yields CDR1 MDHEN and CDR2 SYDVKM. The CDR3 consists of 15 residues. After removal of 2 bases from V and 8 bases from J, the junction contained 10 bases not matched to a gene. CDR3 in amino acids: CASSLTARTGRGYTF. CDR3 sequence (DNA): TGTGCCAGCAGTTTAACAGCCCGGACAGGGCGCGGCTACACCTTC.

This clone was recorded once. The J gene is TRBJ2-5, the V gene TRBV5-1, with D possibly TRBD2 on 6 matching bases. This CDR3 spans 13 amino acids. The germline V and J ends were trimmed by 6 bases and 5 bases, with 14 bases remaining between them. In germline, CDR1 is SGHRS, CDR2 YFSETQ. CDR3 protein: CASNLGGSETQYF. CDR3 DNA sequence: TGCGCCAGCAATCTTGGGGGGAGTGAGACCCAGTACTTC. The full variable domain, in which reference TRBV5-1 and TRBJ2-5 provide the parts outside the CDR3, is KAGVTQTPRYLIKTRGQQVTLSCSPISGHRSVSWYQQTPGQGLQFLFEYFSETQRNKGNFPGRFSGRQFSNSRSEMNVSTLELGDSALYLCASNLGGSETQYFGPGTRLLVL.

The gene calls are TRBV28 and TRBJ1-4, with TRBD1 matching 7 bases. The ends lost 5 bases at V and 5 bases at J; junction bases unmatched: 14. From germline, CDR1 is MDHEN and CDR2 SYDVKM. CDR3 length: 17 amino acids. The CDR3: CASSAPLPGQLNEKLFF. The CDR3 DNA follows: TGTGCCAGCAGTGCCCCCCTTCCGGGACAGTTAAATGAAAAACTGTTTTTT.

This clone has only a few counts. The same CDR3 arises from other DNA sequences in this sample as well. The gene calls are TRBV7-2 and TRBJ1-2; D unresolved. Per germline, CDR1 SGHTA and CDR2 FQGNSA. CDR3 length: 11 residues. The V and J ends lost 4 bases and 4 bases respectively, with 4 bases between them. CDR3 bases: TGTGCCAGCAGCTCAGTCTATGGCTACACCTTC. It codes for CASSSVYGYTF.

V is TRBV28 and J is TRBJ1-2; D may be TRBD1 (5 bases). Germline loops: CDR1 MDHEN, CDR2 SYDVKM. With 10 bases removed from V and 7 bases from J, the gap between germline ends came to 16 bases. This CDR3 spans 12 amino acids. CDR3 DNA sequence: TGTGCCACCACGGGGGGACGTCGTGGCTACACCTTC. Amino acids: CATTGGRRGYTF.